The 24 T cell receptor beta chains given below trace back to one sample, sequenced in a study of T cell responses to AZD1222 COVID-19 vaccine (dated by TCRdb to about 2021). Sample time point, as interpreted from the label and publication: baseline before first vaccination. The sample's treatment or condition label, decoded: meningococcal conjugate vaccine given as trial control. Libraries were built with the immunoSEQ multiplex PCR assay. Entries here come from immuneACCESS through TCRdb and include only in-frame sequences with V and J called. Some clones fail to appear in such tables; in the studies checked, an unresolved V gene covers under half of the shortfall, and the cause of the remainder is unknown. This sample gives under 250,000 clones in total; 93% of them show up just once. Roughly 1% of the sample rests with the top ten. The sample consisted of peripheral blood, taken on day 0 of MenACWY control vaccination. The source of these receptors is an adult in good health.

The rearrangement uses TRBV27 and TRBJ1-6, with 9 bases identical to TRBD1. J lost 10 bases, V lost 7 bases, and 8 bases had no gene match. The germline gives CDR1 MNHEY, CDR2 SMNVEV (reference sequence). The CDR3 has 14 residues. The CDR3 nucleotides are TGTGCCAGCACCCCGGGGACAGGGCGATCACCCCTCCACTTT. It yields the protein CASTPGTGRSPLHF.

CDR3 in amino acids: CAISEVEGTYEQYF. The CDR3 bases are TGTGCCATCAGTGAGGTCGAGGGGACCTACGAGCAGTACTTC. The J gene is TRBJ2-7, the V gene TRBV10-3; perhaps D is TRBD1 or TRBD2 (5 bases each). The CDR3 runs 14 residues. Looked up from germline, CDR1 is ENHRY and CDR2 is SYGVKD. The V gene lost 2 bases and the J gene lost 2 bases, with 10 bases spanning the gap.

The chain uses TRBV19 and TRBJ1-2, with TRBD1 matching over 8 bases. V shed 5 bases and J 3 bases; nucleotides not matched to a gene: 8. CDR1 is LNHDA and CDR2 is SQIVND in the germline V gene (reference sequence). The CDR3 is 15 amino acids. The chain's CDR3 is CASSSPGGTDYGYTF. The CDR3, as DNA: TGTGCCAGTAGTTCCCCAGGGGGCACGGACTATGGCTACACCTTC.

The rearrangement links TRBV19 to TRBJ1-5, with D tentatively TRBD1 (5 bases). V was clipped by 3 bases and J by 6 bases, with 15 bases between them. Germline assignment: CDR1 LNHDA and CDR2 SQIVND (reference sequence). The CDR3 spans 15 residues. The CDR3 spells CASSISAARAQPQHF. DNA of the CDR3: TGTGCCAGTAGTATTTCTGCCGCCAGGGCTCAGCCCCAGCATTTT.

CDR3 loop: CSGTGLYEQYF. Here the CDR3 DNA reads TGCAGCGGGACAGGTCTCTACGAGCAGTACTTC. V gene TRBV20-1 combines with J gene TRBJ2-7; 8 bases are a match to TRBD1. This CDR3 is built from 11 residues. CDR1 and CDR2 from the germline V gene are DFQATT and SNEGSKA (reference sequence).

This clone occurred a few times. V and J are TRBV3-1 (or the pseudogene TRBV3-2) and TRBJ2-3; 8 bases align to TRBD2. The CDR3 sequence is 17 residues long. The V segment lost 1 base and the J segment 2 bases; nucleotides outside the gene matches: 8. The germline CDR1 and CDR2 sequences are LGHDT and YNNKEL (reference sequence). The CDR3 here is CASSQGRGGGTTDTQYF. CDR3 sequence (DNA): TGTGCCAGCAGCCAAGGGCGCGGCGGGGGGACCACAGATACGCAGTATTTT.

The chain carries TRBV5-1 and TRBJ2-1; TRBD1 is a possible D gene (5 bases). The CDR3 loop spans 12 amino acids. Germline lookup yields CDR1 SGHRS and CDR2 YFSETQ. The V and J ends lost 2 bases and 15 bases respectively, with 15 bases between them. The CDR3 sequence is CASSLEGELVFF. As DNA, the CDR3 is TGCGCCAGCAGCTTAGAAGGGGAACTGGTGTTCTTC.

V and J are TRBV12-3 or TRBV12-4 and TRBJ1-2; no reliable D call. The CDR3 is made up of 11 amino acids. The V and J ends lost 5 bases and 4 bases respectively, with 5 bases between them. The CDR3 sequence is CASSRSYGYTF. In DNA, the CDR3 is TGTGCCAGCAGTCGCTCCTATGGCTACACCTTC.

This sequence joins TRBV10-3 and TRBJ2-1; D is possibly TRBD1 (5 bases). V was pared by 0 bases and J by 0 bases, with 15 bases between. Germline values: CDR1 ENHRY, CDR2 SYGVKD. There are 18 residues in the CDR3. The CDR3 sequence is CAISESNVYRSSYNEQFF. The CDR3 coding sequence is TGTGCCATCAGTGAGTCGAACGTTTACAGGAGCTCCTACAATGAGCAGTTCTTC.

The CDR3 region has the DNA TGTGCCAGCAGCTACAGGACGTCCTCCCCCTCTGGGGCCAACGTCCTGACTTTC. It specifies CASSYRTSSPSGANVLTF. The chain couples TRBV27 to TRBJ2-6, with a possible D match to TRBD1 (5 bases). Germline loops: CDR1 MNHEY, CDR2 SMNVEV (reference sequence). V was shortened by 6 bases and J by 0 bases, with 18 bases between the two germline ends. The CDR3 has 18 residues.

Worth noting for this clone: The sample contains more than one DNA sequence encoding this CDR3. The V and J genes are TRBV30 and TRBJ1-5, with D perhaps TRBD1 (5 bases). The CDR3 runs to 13 residues. Germline assignment: CDR1 GTSNPN and CDR2 SVGIG (reference sequence). V was trimmed by 5 bases and J by 0 bases, leaving 8 bases between them. As DNA, the CDR3 is TGTGCCTGGGGGACGGATAGCAATCAGCCCCAGCATTTT. As protein: CAWGTDSNQPQHF.

This chain links TRBV5-6 with TRBJ2-7; 11 bases map to TRBD1. CDR3 length equals 15 residues. Trimming took 4 bases from V and 3 from J; bases not matched to a gene: 6. Germline V gene data show CDR1 as SGHDT and CDR2 as YYEEEE. The CDR3 DNA reads TGTGCCAGCAGCCTTGCGGGACAGGGGGGCTACGAGCAGTACTTC. This gives the protein CASSLAGQGGYEQYF.

The V call is TRBV7-8, the J call TRBJ2-7; 8 nucleotides agree with TRBD1. With V trimmed by 5 bases and J by 6 bases, 15 bases remained unmatched. The CDR3 loop spans 16 amino acids. In germline, CDR1 is SGHVS, CDR2 FQNEAQ. The CDR3 is CASSPRDRGVLVEQYF. The CDR3 DNA reads TGTGCCAGCAGCCCCCGAGACAGGGGAGTCTTAGTCGAGCAGTACTTC.

The chain employs TRBV24-1 and TRBJ1-2; perhaps TRBD1 as D (6 bases). Trimming pared 2 bases from V and 8 bases from J, leaving 17 bases between. From germline, CDR1 is KGHDR and CDR2 SFDVKD. The length of the CDR3 is 15 residues. The CDR3 DNA reads as TGTGCCACCAGTGATTCGGACAGCCGGCGACGGGGCTACACCTTC. Translating it yields CATSDSDSRRRGYTF.

The chain combines TRBV19 with TRBJ1-5; D is ambiguous. V shed 0 bases and J shed 3 bases, with 6 bases lying between them. Germline V gene lookup returns CDR1 LNHDA and CDR2 SQIVND (reference sequence). There are 14 residues in the CDR3. The DNA of the CDR3 is TGTGCCAGTAGTATAGAACAGTACAATCAGCCCCAGCATTTT. It yields the protein CASSIEQYNQPQHF. Full variable domain (missing parts from reference TRBV19 and TRBJ1-5): DGGITQSPKYLFRKEGQNVTLSCEQNLNHDAMYWYRQDPGQGLRLIYYSQIVNDFQKGDIAEGYSVSREKKESFPLTVTSAQKNPTAFYLCASSIEQYNQPQHFGDGTRLSIL.

The V gene is TRBV25-1, the J gene TRBJ2-1; no clear D gene. This CDR3 contains 11 residues. Looked up from germline, CDR1 is MGHDK and CDR2 is SYGVNS. Trimming took 6 bases from V and 6 from J, leaving 6 bases between them. In DNA, the CDR3 is TGTGCCAGCAGCCGTAGCAATGAGCAGTTCTTC. Translation: CASSRSNEQFF.

The gene calls are TRBV10-3 and TRBJ1-2; 10 positions agree with TRBD1. The CDR3 has 15 amino acids. Per germline, CDR1 ENHRY and CDR2 SYGVKD. V trimming: 4 bases; J trimming: 2 bases; junction bases outside the gene matches: 4. The CDR3 coding sequence is TGTGCCATCAGTGCCCCGGGACAGGGGAACTATGGCTACACCTTC. As protein: CAISAPGQGNYGYTF.

As DNA, the CDR3 is TGTGCCTGGAGTGCAGGGGGAATGAACACTGAAGCTTTCTTT. Protein product: CAWSAGGMNTEAFF. The rearrangement uses TRBV30 and TRBJ1-1; 7 positions agree with TRBD1. V dropped 1 base and J dropped 0; count of bases not matched to a gene: 2. The germline V gene has CDR1 GTSNPN and CDR2 SVGIG (reference sequence). The CDR3 totals 14 residues.

The chain uses TRBV12-5 and TRBJ1-2; the D is unclear. The CDR3 spans 16 residues. V lost 0 bases to trimming and J lost 5 bases, with 16 bases between them. Germline V gene sequence: CDR1 LGHNT, CDR2 FRNRAP. The CDR3 DNA reads TGTGCTAGTGGTTTGGTACCGAATGGGGAAGGGTATGGCTACACCTTC. Translated: CASGLVPNGEGYGYTF.

V is TRBV6-2 or TRBV6-3 and J is TRBJ2-3; 7 bases fit TRBD1. Germline V CDR1 and CDR2: MNHEY, SVGEGT. This CDR3 spans 14 amino acids. The ends lost 3 bases at V and 5 bases at J; junction bases unmatched: 5. CDR3: CASSYKGAEDTQYF. CDR3 nucleotide sequence: TGTGCCAGCAGTTATAAGGGGGCGGAAGATACGCAGTATTTT.

The chain carries TRBV10-1 and TRBJ1-1; unclear D gene. The V and J ends lost 0 bases and 4 bases respectively, with 21 bases between them. The germline V gene has CDR1 WNHNN and CDR2 SYGVQD (reference sequence). There are 18 residues in the CDR3. Here the CDR3 DNA reads TGCGCCAGCAGTGAGTCGACTCATGGAGGGCCCATGACCACTGAAGCTTTCTTT. Translating gives CASSESTHGGPMTTEAFF.

Remarks on this clone: Other nucleotide sequences from this sample produce the same CDR3. The chain joins TRBV12-3 or TRBV12-4 to TRBJ2-5; D unresolved. The CDR3 totals 12 residues. V shed 3 bases and J shed 5 bases, with 7 bases lying between them. The CDR3: CASSFAGETQYF. In nucleotides, the CDR3 is TGTGCCAGCAGTTTTGCCGGGGAGACCCAGTACTTC.

The CDR3 sequence is CAWSGGTGRNYGYTF. CDR3 in DNA: TGTGCCTGGAGTGGTGGGACAGGGAGGAACTATGGCTACACCTTC. This chain joins TRBV30 and TRBJ1-2; 9 nucleotides align to TRBD1. Germline values: CDR1 GTSNPN, CDR2 SVGIG (reference sequence). Losses at the gene ends were 1 base for V and 2 bases for J; bases not matched to a gene: 5. CDR3 length equals 15 residues. Using reference TRBV30 and TRBJ1-2 for the parts outside the CDR3, the full variable domain is SQTIHQWPATLVQPVGSPLSLECTVEGTSNPNLYWYRQAAGRGLQLLFYSVGIGQISSEVPQNLSASRPQDRQFILSSKKLLLSDSGFYLCAWSGGTGRNYGYTFGSGTRLTVV.

The gene calls are TRBV6-5 and TRBJ1-5; 8 bases are shared with TRBD1. V trimming: 6 bases; J trimming: 7 bases; junction bases outside the gene matches: 11. Germline V gives CDR1 MNHEY, CDR2 SVGAGI. The CDR3 spans 15 residues. The CDR3 is CASSMTGQVGQPQHF. CDR3 coding DNA: TGTGCCAGCAGCATGACGGGACAGGTAGGACAGCCCCAGCATTTT.